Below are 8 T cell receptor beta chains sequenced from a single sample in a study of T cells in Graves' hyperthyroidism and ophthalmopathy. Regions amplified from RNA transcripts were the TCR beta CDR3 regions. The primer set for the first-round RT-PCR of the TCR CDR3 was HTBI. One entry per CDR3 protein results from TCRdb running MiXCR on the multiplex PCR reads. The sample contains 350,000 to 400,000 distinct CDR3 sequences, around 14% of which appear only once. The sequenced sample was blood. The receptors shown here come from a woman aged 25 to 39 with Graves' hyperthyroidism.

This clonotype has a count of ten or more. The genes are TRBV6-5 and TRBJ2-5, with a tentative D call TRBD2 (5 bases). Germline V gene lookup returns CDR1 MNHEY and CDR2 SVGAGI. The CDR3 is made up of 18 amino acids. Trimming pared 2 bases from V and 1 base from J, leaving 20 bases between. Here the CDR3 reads CASSYRSGRKHRQETQYF. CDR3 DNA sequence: TGTGCCAGCAGTTACAGAAGCGGAAGAAAACATCGCCAAGAGACCCAGTACTTC.

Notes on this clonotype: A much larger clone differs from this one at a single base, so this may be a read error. Written as DNA, the CDR3 is TGTGCCGGCTCACCCCTTACGGGAGTAAATGAGCAGTTCTTC. Translating gives CAGSPLTGVNEQFF. The chain joins TRBV18 to TRBJ2-1; weak D call: TRBD2 (6 bases). The CDR3 runs 14 residues. Germline lookup yields CDR1 KGHSH and CDR2 LQKENI.

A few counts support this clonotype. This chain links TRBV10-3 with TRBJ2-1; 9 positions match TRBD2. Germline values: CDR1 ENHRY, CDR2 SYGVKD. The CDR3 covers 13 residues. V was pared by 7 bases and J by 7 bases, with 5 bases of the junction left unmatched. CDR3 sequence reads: CAINAGGPNEQFF. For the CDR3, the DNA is TGTGCCATCAACGCGGGAGGGCCAAATGAGCAGTTCTTC.

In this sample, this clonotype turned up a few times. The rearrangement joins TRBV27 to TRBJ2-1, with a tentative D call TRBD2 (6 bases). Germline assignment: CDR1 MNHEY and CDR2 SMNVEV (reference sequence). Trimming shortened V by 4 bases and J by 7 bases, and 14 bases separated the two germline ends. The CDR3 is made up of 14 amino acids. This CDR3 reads CASSYSGGRNEQFF. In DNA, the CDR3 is TGTGCCAGCAGTTATTCCGGGGGAAGGAATGAGCAGTTCTTC.

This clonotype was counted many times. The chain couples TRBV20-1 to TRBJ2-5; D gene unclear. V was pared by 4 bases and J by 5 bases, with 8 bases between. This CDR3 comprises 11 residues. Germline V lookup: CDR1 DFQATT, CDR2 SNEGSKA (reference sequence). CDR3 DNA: TGCAGTGCTACTGAATTCGAGACCCAGTACTTC. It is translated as CSATEFETQYF.

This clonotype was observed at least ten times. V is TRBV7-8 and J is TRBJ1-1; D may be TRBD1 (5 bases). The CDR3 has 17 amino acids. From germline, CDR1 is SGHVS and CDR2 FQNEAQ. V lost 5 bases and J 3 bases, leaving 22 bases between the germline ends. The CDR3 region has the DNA TGTGCCAGCAGCCCGAGACCTGGCGGCAGGGTGGACACTGAAGCTTTCTTT. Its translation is CASSPRPGGRVDTEAFF.

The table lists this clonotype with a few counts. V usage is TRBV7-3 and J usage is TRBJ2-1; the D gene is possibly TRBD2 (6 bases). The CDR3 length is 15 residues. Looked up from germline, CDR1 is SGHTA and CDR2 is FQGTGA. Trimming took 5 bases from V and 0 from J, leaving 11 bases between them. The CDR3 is CASSLIGGSYNEQFF. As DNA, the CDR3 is TGTGCCAGCAGCCTCATCGGGGGCTCCTACAATGAGCAGTTCTTC.

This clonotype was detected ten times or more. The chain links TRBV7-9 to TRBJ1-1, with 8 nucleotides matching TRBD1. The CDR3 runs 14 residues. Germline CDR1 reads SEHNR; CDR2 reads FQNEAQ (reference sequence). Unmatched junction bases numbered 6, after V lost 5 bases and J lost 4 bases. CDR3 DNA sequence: TGTGCCAGCAGCCTACAGGGGGAGTTCACTGAAGCTTTCTTT. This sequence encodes CASSLQGEFTEAFF. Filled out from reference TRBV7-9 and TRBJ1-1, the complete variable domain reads DTGVSQNPRHKITKRGQNVTFRCDPISEHNRLYWYRQTLGQGPEFLTYFQNEAQLEKSRLLSDRFSAERPKGSFSTLEIQRTEQGDSAMYLCASSLQGEFTEAFFGQGTRLTVV.